Described below is a single TCR beta chain sequence and its context. Its antigen is unidentified. The data were taken from a study of cytomegalovirus exposure and HLA in healthy donors. Study results and limitations: Later examination showed HLA-associated TCR beta chains had greater clonal expansion than equally common others.

The study ran its PCR with 60 Vbeta and 13 Jbeta primers. Libraries were prepared by immunoSEQ multiplex PCR; TCRdb keeps only in-frame clonotypes and omits some of them. The sample holds approximately 220,000 clones, 75% to 85% seen once. The TCR sequence derives from a girl under 18 in good health and CMV-seronegative. The material sequenced was PBMCs.

The CDR3 sequence is CASSWGTPFEQYF. The CDR3 nucleotides read TGTGCCAGCAGCTGGGGGACTCCTTTCGAGCAGTACTTC. The chain links TRBV7-8 to TRBJ2-7, with a possible D match to TRBD2 (6 bases). This CDR3 is 13 amino acids long. Trimming left V 4 bases short and J 6 bases short, with 13 bases between. The germline V gene encodes CDR1 SGHVS and CDR2 FQNEAQ.